This record covers a single T cell receptor beta chain. The sample originates from a study of blood T cell repertoires in COVID-19. Background on the study: Samples taken during acute and convalescent COVID-19 were collected in the United States, Italy and Spain. T cells, B-cell-depleted T cells, or PBMCs supplied cDNA or gDNA.

Germline values: CDR1 MNHEY, CDR2 SVGAGI. The CDR3 sequence is 12 residues long. With 10 bases removed from V and 2 bases from J, the gap between germline ends came to 12 bases. Here immunoSEQ multiplex PCR was the method, and the copy in TCRdb shows in-frame clones only, minus some. The repertoire holds fewer than 200,000 clones, with just under 90% as singletons. V gene TRBV6-5 combines with J gene TRBJ2-7; a possible D gene is TRBD2 (5 bases). The receptor was derived from a woman in her 70s with COVID-19, enrolled during active disease. The sample taken for sequencing was peripheral blood. The CDR3 reads CATLSGAYEQYF. As DNA, the CDR3 is TGTGCCACCCTCAGCGGAGCCTACGAGCAGTACTTC.